One and the same sample provided the 8 T cell receptor beta chains below, sequenced in a study of T cell responses to AZD1222 COVID-19 vaccine. Data came from immunoSEQ multiplex PCR; TCRdb stores just in-frame clones and leaves some out. The repertoire consists of approximately 150,000 clones, with about 91% occurring once and the leading ten covering about a tenth. The sequenced sample was peripheral blood, obtained 28 days after the second AZD1222 dose. These receptors were collected from an adult who received the AZD1222 COVID-19 vaccine.

This chain uses TRBV5-4 with TRBJ1-1; TRBD1 agrees at 7 bases. CDR3 length equals 15 residues. Germline V CDR1 and CDR2: SGHNT, YYREEE (reference sequence). The J segment lost 0 bases and the V segment lost 3 bases, leaving 5 bases of the junction unmatched. The CDR3 sequence is CASSSRQGVNTEAFF. CDR3 nucleotides: TGTGCCAGCAGCTCCCGACAGGGAGTGAACACTGAAGCTTTCTTT.

The chain carries TRBV3-1 (or the pseudogene TRBV3-2) and TRBJ1-2; no reliable D call. The germline V gene has CDR1 LGHDT and CDR2 YNNKEL (reference sequence). This CDR3 is 11 amino acids long. The V and J ends lost 5 bases and 8 bases respectively, with 9 bases between them. The CDR3 here is CASSSISGYTF. The CDR3 region has the DNA TGTGCCAGCAGCTCTATCTCCGGCTACACCTTC.

The V gene is TRBV19, the J gene TRBJ2-7; tentatively, D is TRBD2 (5 bases). Trimming stripped 1 base from V and 6 bases from J, with 16 bases between. Germline assignment: CDR1 LNHDA and CDR2 SQIVND (reference sequence). CDR3 length: 15 residues. CDR3 in DNA: TGTGCCAGTAGTATAGTGACTCGAGGGTTTGGCGAGCAGTACTTC. Translated, it gives CASSIVTRGFGEQYF.

The rearrangement uses TRBV5-4 and TRBJ2-1, with 8 bases identical to TRBD1. The germline V gene has CDR1 SGHNT and CDR2 YYREEE (reference sequence). The CDR3 totals 16 residues. V lost 4 bases, J lost 1 base, and 7 bases stayed unmatched. The CDR3 sequence is CASSLLRDRSYNEQFF. In DNA form, the CDR3 reads TGTGCCAGCAGCCTCCTTCGGGACAGGTCCTACAATGAGCAGTTCTTC.

The CDR3 is CAWSRNTEAFF. The CDR3 nucleotides read TGTGCCTGGAGTAGGAACACTGAAGCTTTCTTT. This chain joins TRBV30 and TRBJ1-1; no reliable D call. The CDR3 length is 11 residues. The V gene lost 2 bases and the J gene lost 1 base, with 2 bases spanning the gap. CDR1 is GTSNPN and CDR2 is SVGIG in the germline V gene (reference sequence).

The chain has TRBV9 and TRBJ2-6; weak D call: TRBD1 (6 bases). This CDR3 has 17 residues. The V end was cut by 0 bases, the J end by 0 bases, with 10 bases between. CDR1 is SGDLS and CDR2 is YYNGEE in the germline V gene. The CDR3 protein is CASSVGGPVSGANVLTF. In DNA, the CDR3 is TGTGCCAGCAGCGTAGGGGGGCCGGTCTCTGGGGCCAACGTCCTGACTTTC.

The V call is TRBV12-5, the J call TRBJ2-7; 9 bases map to TRBD2. V shed 5 bases and J 2 bases; nucleotides not matched to a gene: 4. CDR1 is LGHNT, CDR2 FRNRAP, per germline. The CDR3 spans 14 residues. The CDR3, as DNA: TGTGCTAGTGGTGCTAGCGGGACTACCTACGAGCAGTACTTC. Translating gives CASGASGTTYEQYF.

The V and J genes are TRBV19 and TRBJ1-5; unclear D gene. Germline V gene data show CDR1 as LNHDA and CDR2 as SQIVND (reference sequence). V was shortened by 0 bases and J by 6 bases, with 15 bases between the two germline ends. The CDR3 consists of 16 residues. The CDR3 spells CASSIEEGWWIQPQHF. For the CDR3, the DNA is TGTGCCAGTAGTATAGAAGAGGGCTGGTGGATTCAGCCCCAGCATTTT.